This T cell receptor beta chain came from a study of shared clonotypes between healthy human individuals (dated by TCRdb to about 2020). Background on the whole study: The cohort included a few men and a couple of women between 18 and 49 years of age. Between about 0.94 and 10 billion PBMCs per donor were obtained by leukapheresis. For each donor, CD4 naive and CD4 memory were each given three plates, CD8 naive was given two plates, and CD8 memory was given one plate. Different laboratories and diverse techniques were used to prepare libraries and sequence TCR repertoires, to increase sequencing depth and limit assay-specific biases. To estimate repertoire size and how much clonotype sharing occurs between individuals, the study deeply sequenced the blood TCR repertoires of five or six healthy adults. Overall results and qualifications from the work: The small number of donors limited the genetic and exposure-history diversity represented. Naive subsets generally had larger estimated clonotype richness than memory subsets did. Sampling was limited to blood, and TCR repertoires in tissue likely differ from TCR repertoires in blood. When a handful of donors were compared, the shared fraction of clonotypes was around 5% for naive CD4, about 4% for naive CD8, roughly 2.5% for memory CD4, and less than 0.5% for memory CD8. Pairwise subsampling indicated that sequencing depth was expected to affect the degree of clonotype sharing among donors. Rarefaction of sorted-subset datasets indicated incomplete sequencing despite the large sequencing depth. Higher generation probabilities were observed for clonotypes shared by all four sorted-subset donors than for non-shared clonotypes.

CD8 naive samples consisted of CD45RO-negative cells that were positively selected for CCR7, yielding a CD45RA+CCR7+ population without TemRA cells. The donors were healthy, HIV-negative adults who had no recently reported acute infections or vaccinations. Every donor was a Caucasian adult residing in Nashville, Tennessee, USA. Blood was obtained by leukapheresis, after which PBMCs were separated by Ficoll-Histopaque density gradient centrifugation and cryopreserved in liquid nitrogen vapor phase. Analytical flow cytometry was used to check the purity and quantity of each magnetically sorted T cell population. Genomic DNA was isolated from every sorted fraction and measured by UV absorbance on a Nanodrop 2000c. As for this clone: Its antigen is not yet known. It has no much larger one-base neighbor in the sample; base qualities were not kept.

Using the deep immunoSEQ assay, multiplex PCR amplified TCR CDR3 regions from genomic DNA. Extracted genomic DNA from each cell subset was distributed evenly across all wells of several immunoSEQ 96-well plates, and each plate was treated as a replicate. Each replicate PCR for sorted subsets received roughly 0.2 ug genomic DNA, equal to about 30,000 T cell genomes. The purified libraries were quantified using a Qubit 3.0 fluorometer, sized with a Bioanalyzer 2100, and then quantified again using the KAPA Library Quantification kit. Each immunoSEQ 96-well plate was sequenced on its own single-read 150-cycle Illumina NextSeq 550 flow cell. Under the source paper's analysis protocol: Because only junctional sequences without quality scores were contained in the immunoSEQ output, filtering matching that applied to full-length reads could not be performed. To assign V/J genes and CDR3, sequences were annotated using PyIR, a Python wrapper for IgBLAST v1.9, with IMGT germline references. Reads were removed for weak V/J assignments (E-value above 1e-6), missing CDR3, stop codons, out-of-frame junctions, or ambiguous translated residues. V3J clonotypes were defined as sequences sharing the same inferred V gene, J gene, and CDR3 amino acid sequence. Percentage overlap between repertoires was calculated by dividing the number of shared unique clonotypes by the size of the smaller repertoire. Three approaches were used to assess repertoire richness: RTK rarefaction, the Chao1 estimator, and Recon v2.1 estimates of unobserved clonotypes. Generation probabilities for all TCRbeta clonotypes obtained by the gDNA method from a few donors were computed using OLGA. Not all clones reach the TCRdb copy of this immuneACCESS table, which keeps in-frame sequences only. Checked studies attribute under half of the gap to unresolved V genes and leave the rest unexplained. V, J and clone size were drawn from that table, and D and trimming were deduced from the DNA. In all, the sample holds about 2 million clones, and 85% to 95% of those were seen once. The ten largest clones capture around 1.2% of the sample.

Looking up the germline V gene yields CDR1 MNHNS and CDR2 SASEGT. Including the terminal cysteine and phenylalanine, the CDR3 comprises 19 residues. Only the CDR3 portion is preserved as DNA: 57 bases, with reading frame beginning at the first base. The V end gives up 3 bases and the J end 1 base, leaving 15 bases in the junction not matched to a gene. The origin of this receptor is a man aged 18 to 30 in good health. The chain uses TRBV6-1 and TRBJ2-1, with TRBD1 identical over 7 junction bases. Sequencing used naive CD8+ T cells sorted from blood. The sample's cell subset or site label is to be understood as: CD45RA+CCR7+. The CDR3 corresponds to CASSDTGQSVFASYNEQFF. Here is the DNA: TGTGCCAGCAGTGATACGGGACAGTCCGTCTTCGCATCCTACAATGAGCAGTTCTTC.